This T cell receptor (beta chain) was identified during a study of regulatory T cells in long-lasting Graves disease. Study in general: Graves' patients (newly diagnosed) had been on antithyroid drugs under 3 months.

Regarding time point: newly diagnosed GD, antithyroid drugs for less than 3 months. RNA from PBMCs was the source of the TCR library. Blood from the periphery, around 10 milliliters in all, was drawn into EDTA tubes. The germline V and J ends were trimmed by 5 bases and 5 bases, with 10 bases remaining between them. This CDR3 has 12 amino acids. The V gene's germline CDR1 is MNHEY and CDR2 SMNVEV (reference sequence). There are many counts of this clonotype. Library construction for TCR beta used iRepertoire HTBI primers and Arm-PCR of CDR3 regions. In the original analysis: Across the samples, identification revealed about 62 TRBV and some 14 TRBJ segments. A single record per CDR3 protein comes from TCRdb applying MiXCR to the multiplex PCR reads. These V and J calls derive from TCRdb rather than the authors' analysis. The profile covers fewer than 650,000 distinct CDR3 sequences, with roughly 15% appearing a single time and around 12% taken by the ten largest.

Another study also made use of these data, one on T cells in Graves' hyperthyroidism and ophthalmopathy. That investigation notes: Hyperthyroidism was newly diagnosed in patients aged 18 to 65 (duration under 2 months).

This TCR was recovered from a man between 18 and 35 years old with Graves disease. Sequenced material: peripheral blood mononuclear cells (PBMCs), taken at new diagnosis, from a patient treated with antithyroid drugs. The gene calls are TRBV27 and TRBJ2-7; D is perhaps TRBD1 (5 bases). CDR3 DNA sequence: TGTGCCAGCAGTCCAAGGGGTCACGAGCAGTACTTC. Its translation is CASSPRGHEQYF.